This T cell receptor (beta chain) was recorded in a study of blood T cells in healthy people across ages. Study-level results: It was not known whether donors were CMV positive (a possible confounder of expanded clonotype changes).

A sample-barcoded 5' primer and a J-beta primer mix were used in a second PCR of about 7 to 12 cycles. TCRdb called the 5' RACE reads again in MiXCR, with one record for every CDR3 protein. The sample contains under 700,000 distinct CDR3 sequences, 20% to 30% of which appear only once. In this sample, this clonotype turned up many times. Its matching antigen is unknown. This sample was also put to use in a study of T cells of mothers and their children.

The sample taken for sequencing was blood. The clonotype comes from a boy aged 5-17 years in good health.

The CDR3 sequence: CASSYPTGVKETQYF. CDR3 DNA: TGCGCCAGCAGCTACCCCACAGGGGTAAAAGAGACCCAGTACTTC. This chain uses TRBV5-1 with TRBJ2-5, with TRBD1 matching over 7 bases. The CDR3 sequence is 15 residues long. Germline trimming cut 3 bases from V and 3 bases from J; bases unmatched to any gene: 8. Germline V gene data show CDR1 as SGHRS and CDR2 as YFSETQ.